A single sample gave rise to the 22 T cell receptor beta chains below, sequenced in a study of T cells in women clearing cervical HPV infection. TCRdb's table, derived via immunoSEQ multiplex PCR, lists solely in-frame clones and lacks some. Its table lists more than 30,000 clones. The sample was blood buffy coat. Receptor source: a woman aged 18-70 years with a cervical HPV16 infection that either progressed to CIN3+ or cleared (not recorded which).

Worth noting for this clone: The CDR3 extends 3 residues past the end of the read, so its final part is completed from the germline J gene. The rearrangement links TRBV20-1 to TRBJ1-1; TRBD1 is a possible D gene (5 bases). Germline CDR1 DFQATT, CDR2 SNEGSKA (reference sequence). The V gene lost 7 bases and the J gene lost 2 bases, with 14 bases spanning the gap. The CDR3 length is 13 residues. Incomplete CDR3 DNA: TGCAGTGTCGGGGGAGGGCGTAACACTGAA. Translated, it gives CSVGGGRNTE. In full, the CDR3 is CSVGGGRNTEAFF.

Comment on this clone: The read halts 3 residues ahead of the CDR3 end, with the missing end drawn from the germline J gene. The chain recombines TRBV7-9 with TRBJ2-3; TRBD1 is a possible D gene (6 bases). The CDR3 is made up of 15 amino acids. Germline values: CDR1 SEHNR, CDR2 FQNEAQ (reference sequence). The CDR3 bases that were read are TGTGCCAGCAGCCCCCGGACCATATCAGGGGAGACG. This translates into CASSPRTISGET. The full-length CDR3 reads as CASSPRTISGETQYF.

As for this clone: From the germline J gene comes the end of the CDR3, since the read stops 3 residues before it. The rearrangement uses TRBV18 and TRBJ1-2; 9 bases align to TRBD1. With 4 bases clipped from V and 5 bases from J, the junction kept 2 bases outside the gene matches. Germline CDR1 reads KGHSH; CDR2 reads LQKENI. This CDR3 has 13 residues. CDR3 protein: CASSLGQGYGYTF. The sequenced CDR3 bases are TGTGCCAGCTCACTTGGACAGGGGTATGGC.

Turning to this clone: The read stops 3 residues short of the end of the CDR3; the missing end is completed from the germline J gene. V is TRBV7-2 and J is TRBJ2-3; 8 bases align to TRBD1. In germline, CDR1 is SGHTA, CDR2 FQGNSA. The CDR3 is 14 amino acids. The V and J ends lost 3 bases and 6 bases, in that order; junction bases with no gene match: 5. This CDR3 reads CASSFNRGRDTQYF. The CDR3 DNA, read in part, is TGTGCCAGCAGCTTCAACAGGGGGAGGGATACG.

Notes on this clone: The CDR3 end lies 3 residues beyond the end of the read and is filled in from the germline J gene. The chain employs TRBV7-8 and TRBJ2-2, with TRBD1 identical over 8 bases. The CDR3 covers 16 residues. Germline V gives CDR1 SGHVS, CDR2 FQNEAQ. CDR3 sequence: CASSLLRTGNNSPLFF. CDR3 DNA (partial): TGTGCCAGCAGCTTACTTCGGACAGGGAATAATTCACCG.

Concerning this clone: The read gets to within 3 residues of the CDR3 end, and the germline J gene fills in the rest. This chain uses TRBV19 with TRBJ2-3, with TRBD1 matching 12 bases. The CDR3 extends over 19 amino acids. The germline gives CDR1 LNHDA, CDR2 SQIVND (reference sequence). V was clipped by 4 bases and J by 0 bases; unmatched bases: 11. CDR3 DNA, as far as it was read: TGTGCCAGTAGTAGCCGGGACAGGGGGCCTGTACTCAGCACAGATACG. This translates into CASSSRDRGPVLSTDT. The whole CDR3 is CASSSRDRGPVLSTDTQYF.

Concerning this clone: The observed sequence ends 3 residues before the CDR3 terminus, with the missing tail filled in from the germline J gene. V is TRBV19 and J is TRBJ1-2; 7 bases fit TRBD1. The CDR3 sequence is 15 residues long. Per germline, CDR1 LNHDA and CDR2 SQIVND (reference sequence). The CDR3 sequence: CASSYRGHRIYDYTF. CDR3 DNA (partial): TGTGCCAGTAGTTACAGGGGACATCGAATCTACGAC.

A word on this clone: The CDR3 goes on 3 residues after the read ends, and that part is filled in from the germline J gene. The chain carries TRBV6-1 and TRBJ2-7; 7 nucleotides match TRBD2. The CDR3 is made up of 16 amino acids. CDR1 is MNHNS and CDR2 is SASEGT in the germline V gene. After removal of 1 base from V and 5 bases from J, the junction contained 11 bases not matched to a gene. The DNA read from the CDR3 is TGTGCCAGCAGTGAAGAACCGTGGTCAGGGAGGGACGAG. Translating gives CASSEEPWSGRDE. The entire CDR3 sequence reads CASSEEPWSGRDEQYF.

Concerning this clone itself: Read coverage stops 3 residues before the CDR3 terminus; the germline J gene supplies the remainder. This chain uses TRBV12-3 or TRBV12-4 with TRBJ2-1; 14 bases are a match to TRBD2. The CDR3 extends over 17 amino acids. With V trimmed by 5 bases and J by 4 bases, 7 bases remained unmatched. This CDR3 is CASSPRTSGRWYNEQFF. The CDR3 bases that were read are TGTGCCAGCAGTCCGAGGACTAGCGGGAGGTGGTACAATGAG.

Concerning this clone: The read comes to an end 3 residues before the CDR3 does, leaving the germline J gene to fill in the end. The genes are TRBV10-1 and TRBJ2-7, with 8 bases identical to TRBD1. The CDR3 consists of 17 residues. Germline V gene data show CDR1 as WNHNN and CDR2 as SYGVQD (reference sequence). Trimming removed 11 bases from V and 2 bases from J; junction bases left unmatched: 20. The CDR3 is CAGLRDRTIPAAYEQYF. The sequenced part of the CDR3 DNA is TGCGCCGGGCTCCGGGACAGGACCATACCCGCTGCCTACGAG.

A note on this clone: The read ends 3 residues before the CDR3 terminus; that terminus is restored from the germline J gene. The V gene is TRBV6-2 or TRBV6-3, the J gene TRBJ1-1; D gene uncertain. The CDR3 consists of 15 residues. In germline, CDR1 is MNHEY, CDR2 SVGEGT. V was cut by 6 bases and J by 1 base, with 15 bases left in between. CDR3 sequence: CASSRPTERNTEAFF. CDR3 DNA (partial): TGTGCCAGCAGCCGCCCTACAGAGAGGAACACTGAA.

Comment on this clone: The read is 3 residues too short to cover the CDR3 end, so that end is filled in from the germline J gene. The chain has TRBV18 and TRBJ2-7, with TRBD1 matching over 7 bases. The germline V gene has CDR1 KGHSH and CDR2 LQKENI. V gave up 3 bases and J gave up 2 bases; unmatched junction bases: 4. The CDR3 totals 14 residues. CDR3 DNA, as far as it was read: TGTGCCAGCTCACCGGACAGGAGCACCTACGAG. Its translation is CASSPDRSTYE. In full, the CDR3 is CASSPDRSTYEQYF. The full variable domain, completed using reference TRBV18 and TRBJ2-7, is NAGVMQNPRHLVRRRGQEARLRCSPMKGHSHVYWYRQLPEEGLKFMVYLQKENIIDESGMPKERFSAEFPKEGPSILRIQQVVRGDSAAYFCASSPDRSTYEQYFGPGTRLTVT.

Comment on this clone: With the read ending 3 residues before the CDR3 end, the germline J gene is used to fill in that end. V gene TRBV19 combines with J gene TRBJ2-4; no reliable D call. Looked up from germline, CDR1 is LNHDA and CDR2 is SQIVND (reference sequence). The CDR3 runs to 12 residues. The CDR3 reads CASSMRIDGQYF. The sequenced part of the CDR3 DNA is TGTGCCAGTAGTATGCGGATTGATGGT. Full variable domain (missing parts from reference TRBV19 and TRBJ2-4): DGGITQSPKYLFRKEGQNVTLSCEQNLNHDAMYWYRQDPGQGLRLIYYSQIVNDFQKGDIAEGYSVSREKKESFPLTVTSAQKNPTAFYLCASSMRIDGQYFGAGTRLSVL.

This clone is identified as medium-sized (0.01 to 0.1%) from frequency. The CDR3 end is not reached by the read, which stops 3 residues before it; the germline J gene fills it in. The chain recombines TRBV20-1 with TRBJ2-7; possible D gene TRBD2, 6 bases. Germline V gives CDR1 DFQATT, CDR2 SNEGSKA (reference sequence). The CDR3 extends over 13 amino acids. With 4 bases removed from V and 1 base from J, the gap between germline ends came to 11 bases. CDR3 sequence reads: CSANRDLSYEQYF. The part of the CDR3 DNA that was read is TGCAGTGCTAACCGGGACTTGTCCTACGAG.

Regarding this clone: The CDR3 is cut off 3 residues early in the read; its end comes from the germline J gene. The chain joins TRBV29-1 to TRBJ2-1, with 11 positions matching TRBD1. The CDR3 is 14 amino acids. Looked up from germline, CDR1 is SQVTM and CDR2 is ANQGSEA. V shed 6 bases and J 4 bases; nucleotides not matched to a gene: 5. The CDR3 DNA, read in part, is TGCAGCGTGCTGGGACAGGGGGTATACAATGAG. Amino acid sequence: CSVLGQGVYNE. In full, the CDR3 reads CSVLGQGVYNEQFF.

CDR3 region: CASSVTSGGARDEQFF. CDR3 bases read: TGTGCCAGCAGCGTCACTAGCGGGGGGGCGAGAGATGAG. The rearrangement joins TRBV7-3 to TRBJ2-1; 13 bases fit TRBD2. Read coverage stops 3 residues before the CDR3 terminus; the germline J gene supplies the remainder. The V segment lost 5 bases and the J segment 8 bases; nucleotides outside the gene matches: 9. Germline CDR1 reads SGHTA; CDR2 reads FQGTGA. The CDR3 consists of 16 residues.

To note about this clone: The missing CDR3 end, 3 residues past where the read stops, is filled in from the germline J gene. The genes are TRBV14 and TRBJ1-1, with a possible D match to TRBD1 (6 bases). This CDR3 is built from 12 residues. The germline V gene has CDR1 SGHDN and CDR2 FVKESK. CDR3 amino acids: CASSRWDNEAFF. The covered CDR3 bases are TGTGCCAGCAGCCGGTGGGACAACGAA.

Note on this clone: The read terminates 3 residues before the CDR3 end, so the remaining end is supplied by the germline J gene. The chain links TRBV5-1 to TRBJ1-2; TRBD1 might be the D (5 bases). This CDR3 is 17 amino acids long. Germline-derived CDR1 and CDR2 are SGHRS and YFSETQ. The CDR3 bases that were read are TGCGCCAGCAGGGGGACTAGCGGGATGATCTCCTACAATGAC. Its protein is CASRGTSGMISYND. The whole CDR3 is CASRGTSGMISYNDYTF.

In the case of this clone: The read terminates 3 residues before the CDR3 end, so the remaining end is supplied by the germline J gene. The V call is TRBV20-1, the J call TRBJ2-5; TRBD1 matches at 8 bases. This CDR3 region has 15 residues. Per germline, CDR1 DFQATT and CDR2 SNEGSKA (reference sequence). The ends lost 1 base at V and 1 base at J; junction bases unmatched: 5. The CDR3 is CSARGDRRFQETQYF. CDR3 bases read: TGCAGTGCTAGAGGGGACAGGCGATTCCAAGAGACC.

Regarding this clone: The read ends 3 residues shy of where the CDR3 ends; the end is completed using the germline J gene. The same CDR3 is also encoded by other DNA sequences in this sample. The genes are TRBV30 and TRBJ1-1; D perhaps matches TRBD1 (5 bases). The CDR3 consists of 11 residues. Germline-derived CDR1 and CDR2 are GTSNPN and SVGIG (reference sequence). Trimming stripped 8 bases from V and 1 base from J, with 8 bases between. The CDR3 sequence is CAGQGNTEAFF. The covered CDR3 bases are TGTGCCGGTCAGGGGAACACTGAA.

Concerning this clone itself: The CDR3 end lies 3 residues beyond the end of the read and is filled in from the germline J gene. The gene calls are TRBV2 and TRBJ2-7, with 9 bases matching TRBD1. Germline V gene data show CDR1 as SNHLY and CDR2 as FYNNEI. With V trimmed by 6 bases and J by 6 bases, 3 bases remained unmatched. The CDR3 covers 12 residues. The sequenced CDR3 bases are TGTGCCAGCAGGGGACAGGGTTCCGAG. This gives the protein CASRGQGSE. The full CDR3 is CASRGQGSEQYF.

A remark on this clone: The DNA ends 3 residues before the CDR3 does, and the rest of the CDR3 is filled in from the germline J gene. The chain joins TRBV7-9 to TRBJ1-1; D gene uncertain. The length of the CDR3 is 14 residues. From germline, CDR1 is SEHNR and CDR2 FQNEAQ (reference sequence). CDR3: CASSLAPKDGGAFF. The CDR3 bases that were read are TGTGCCAGCAGCTTAGCGCCGAAAGATGGCGGA.